This record looks at one T cell receptor beta chain sequence and its context. Its matching antigen is unknown. Other DNA variants within this sample encode the same CDR3. The data derive from a study of Ad26.COV2.S vaccination and SARS-CoV-2 variants. V shed 1 base and J 4 bases; nucleotides not matched to a gene: 0. This CDR3 has 13 residues. Per the germline V gene, CDR1 is SGHNT and CDR2 is YYREEE (reference sequence). Study outcomes and limitations: The study found similar non-spike TCR breadth in vaccine and placebo recipients.

Profiling relied on immunoSEQ multiplex PCR, and the TCRdb table lists in-frame clones only, not all of them. The profile shows roughly 400,000 clones, about 92% of them singletons. Treatment defined: around 19 received Ad26.COV2.S at low or high dose, single or two shots; about 5 received placebo; per-sample allocation not given. The samples date from day 63 after the first vaccine or placebo injection. The sample here was peripheral blood, taken in a trial of Ad26.COV2.S vaccine versus placebo. The J gene is TRBJ1-1, the V gene TRBV5-4; 8 bases agree with TRBD1. This sequence originates from a person between 18 and 59 years old who received the Ad26.COV2.S COVID-19 vaccine or a placebo. The CDR3 bases are TGTGCCAGCAGCTTGACAGGGGGCACTGAAGCTTTCTTT. Translating it yields CASSLTGGTEAFF.